This entry features one T cell receptor (beta chain) sequence. Its antigen is still unknown. The PCR had 60 Vbeta and 13 Jbeta primers. This table comes from immunoSEQ multiplex PCR, and its TCRdb copy is limited to in-frame clones, with some not included. The table lists roughly 110,000 clones, 60% to 80% of them singletons. This sample was included in a study of cytomegalovirus exposure and HLA in healthy donors. Looking at the study overall: Under 85% of approximately 400 genotyped donors fell in the Caucasian-associated ancestry cluster. Findings and limits, study-wide: Presence/absence analyses assumed roughly uniform sequencing depth across donors, which may not hold.

Per germline, CDR1 SGHDN and CDR2 FVKESK. The germline V and J ends were trimmed by 1 base and 9 bases, with 15 bases remaining between them. This CDR3 is 14 amino acids long. Sequenced sample: PBMCs. The J gene is TRBJ1-1, the V gene TRBV14; possibly TRBD1 for D (5 bases). The clonotype was recovered from a man between 18 and 29 years old in good health and CMV-seropositive. CDR3 sequence (DNA): TGTGCCAGCAGCCAAGGGTGGATTCGGGGGAAAGCTTTCTTT. Protein: CASSQGWIRGKAFF.